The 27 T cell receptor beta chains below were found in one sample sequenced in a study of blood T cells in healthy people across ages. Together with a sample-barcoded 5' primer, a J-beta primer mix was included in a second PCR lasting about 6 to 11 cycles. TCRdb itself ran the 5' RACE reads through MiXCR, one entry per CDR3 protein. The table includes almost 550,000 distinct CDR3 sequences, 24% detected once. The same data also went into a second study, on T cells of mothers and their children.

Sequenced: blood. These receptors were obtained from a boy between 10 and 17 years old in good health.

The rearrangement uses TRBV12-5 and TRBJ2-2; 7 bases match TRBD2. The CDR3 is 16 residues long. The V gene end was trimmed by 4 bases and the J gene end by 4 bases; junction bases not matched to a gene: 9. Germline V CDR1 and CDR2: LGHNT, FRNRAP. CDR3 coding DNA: TGTGCTAGTGGTTACACGTCTAGCGGTGCCACCGGGGAGCTGTTTTTT. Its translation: CASGYTSSGATGELFF.

CDR3 bases: TGTGCCATCAGTGAGACAGGTCTCCAGTACTTC. Encoded protein: CAISETGLQYF. The gene calls are TRBV10-3 and TRBJ2-5, with a possible D match to TRBD1 (5 bases). Germline V gene data show CDR1 as ENHRY and CDR2 as SYGVKD. CDR3 length equals 11 residues. With 2 bases removed from V and 10 bases from J, the gap between germline ends came to 8 bases.

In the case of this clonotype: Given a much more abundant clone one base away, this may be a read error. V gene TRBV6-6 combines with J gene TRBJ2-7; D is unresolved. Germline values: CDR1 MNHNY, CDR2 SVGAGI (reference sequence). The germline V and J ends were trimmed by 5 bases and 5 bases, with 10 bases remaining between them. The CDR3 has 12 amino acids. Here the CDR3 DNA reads TGTGCCAGCAGTCAAACGCCGCACGAGCAGTACTTC. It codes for CASSQTPHEQYF.

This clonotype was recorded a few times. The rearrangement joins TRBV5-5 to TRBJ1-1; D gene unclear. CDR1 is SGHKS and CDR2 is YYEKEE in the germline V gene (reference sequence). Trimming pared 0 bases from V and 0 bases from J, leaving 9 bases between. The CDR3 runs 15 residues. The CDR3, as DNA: TGTGCCAGCAGCTTGGGTGAGATCATGAACACTGAAGCTTTCTTT. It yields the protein CASSLGEIMNTEAFF. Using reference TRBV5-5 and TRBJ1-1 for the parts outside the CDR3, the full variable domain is DAGVTQSPTHLIKTRGQQVTLRCSPISGHKSVSWYQQVLGQGPQFIFQYYEKEERGRGNFPDRFSARQFPNYSSELNVNALLLGDSALYLCASSLGEIMNTEAFFGQGTRLTVV.

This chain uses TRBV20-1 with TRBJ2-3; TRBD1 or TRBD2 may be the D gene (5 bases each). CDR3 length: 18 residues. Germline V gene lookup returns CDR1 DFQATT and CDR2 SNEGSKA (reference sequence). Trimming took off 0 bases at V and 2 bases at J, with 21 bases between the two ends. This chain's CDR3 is CSARDTPGIEQDTDTQYF. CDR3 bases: TGCAGTGCTAGAGATACCCCGGGGATTGAACAGGACACAGATACGCAGTATTTT.

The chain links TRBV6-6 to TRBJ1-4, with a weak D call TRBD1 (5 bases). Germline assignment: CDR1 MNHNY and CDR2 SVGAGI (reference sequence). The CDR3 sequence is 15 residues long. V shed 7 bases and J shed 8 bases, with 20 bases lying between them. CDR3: CASTPTWGMREKLFF. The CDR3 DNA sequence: TGTGCCAGCACCCCAACCTGGGGGATGAGGGAAAAACTGTTTTTT.

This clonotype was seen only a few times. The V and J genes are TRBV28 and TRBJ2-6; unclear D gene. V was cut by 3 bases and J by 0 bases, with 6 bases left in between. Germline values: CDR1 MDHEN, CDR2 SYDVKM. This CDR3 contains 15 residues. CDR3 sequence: CASSFGSSGANVLTF. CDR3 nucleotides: TGTGCCAGCAGTTTTGGTAGCTCTGGGGCCAACGTCCTGACTTTC.

CDR3 sequence: CASSPLRGDYGYTF. CDR3 in DNA: TGTGCCAGCAGCCCCCTTAGAGGAGATTATGGCTACACCTTC. This rearrangement joins TRBV5-4 to TRBJ1-2; no firm D call. The germline CDR1 and CDR2 sequences are SGHNT and YYREEE (reference sequence). This CDR3 has 14 amino acids. Trimming cost V 4 bases and J 5 bases, with 15 bases left between them.

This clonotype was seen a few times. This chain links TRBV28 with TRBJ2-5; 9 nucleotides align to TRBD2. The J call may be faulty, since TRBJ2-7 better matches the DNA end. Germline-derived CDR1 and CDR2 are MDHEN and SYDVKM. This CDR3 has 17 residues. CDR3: CASSFSWTSDISYEQYF. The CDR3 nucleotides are TGTGCCAGCAGTTTTTCCTGGACTAGCGATATCTCCTACGAGCAGTACTTC.

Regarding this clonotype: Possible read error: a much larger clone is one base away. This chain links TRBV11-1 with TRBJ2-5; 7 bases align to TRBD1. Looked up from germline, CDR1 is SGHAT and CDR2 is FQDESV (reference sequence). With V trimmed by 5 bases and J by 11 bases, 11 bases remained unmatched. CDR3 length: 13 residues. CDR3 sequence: CASSPRQGRKQYF. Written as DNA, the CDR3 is TGTGCCAGCAGCCCCCGACAGGGTCGGAAGCAGTACTTC.

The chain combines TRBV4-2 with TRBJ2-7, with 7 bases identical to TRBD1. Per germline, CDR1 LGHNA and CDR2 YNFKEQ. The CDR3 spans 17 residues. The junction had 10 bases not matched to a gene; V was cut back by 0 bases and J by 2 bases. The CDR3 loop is CASSQDLLGQLAYEQYF. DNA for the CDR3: TGTGCCAGCAGCCAAGATCTTCTGGGACAGCTTGCCTACGAGCAGTACTTC.

The CDR3 region has the DNA TGTGCCAGCAGTTCAACCCGATCCACAGATACGCAGTATTTT. Translating it yields CASSSTRSTDTQYF. The chain uses TRBV27 and TRBJ2-3; D is ambiguous. CDR3 size: 14 residues. Trimming pared 4 bases from V and 2 bases from J, leaving 10 bases between. Per the germline V gene, CDR1 is MNHEY and CDR2 is SMNVEV (reference sequence).

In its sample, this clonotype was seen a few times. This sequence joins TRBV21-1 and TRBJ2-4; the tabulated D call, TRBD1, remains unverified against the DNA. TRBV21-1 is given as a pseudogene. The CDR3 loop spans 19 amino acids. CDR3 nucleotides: TGTGCCAGCAGCAAAGAGTCCTCTGAGACAGGGCGAGCCAAAAACATTCAGTACTTC. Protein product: CASSKESSETGRAKNIQYF.

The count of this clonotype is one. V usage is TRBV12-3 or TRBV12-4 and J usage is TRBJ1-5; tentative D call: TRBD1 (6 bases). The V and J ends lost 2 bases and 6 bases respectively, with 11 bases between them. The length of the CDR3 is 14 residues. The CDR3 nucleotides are TGTGCCAGCAGTTTAATGGGGGGCGGTCAGCCCCAGCATTTT. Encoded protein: CASSLMGGGQPQHF.

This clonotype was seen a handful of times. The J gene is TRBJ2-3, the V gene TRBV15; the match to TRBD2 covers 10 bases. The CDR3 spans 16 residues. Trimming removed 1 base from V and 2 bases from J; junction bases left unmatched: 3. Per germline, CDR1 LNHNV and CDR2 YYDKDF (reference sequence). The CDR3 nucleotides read TGTGCCACCAGCAGAGTACTAGCGGGGTTCACAGATACGCAGTATTTT. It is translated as CATSRVLAGFTDTQYF.

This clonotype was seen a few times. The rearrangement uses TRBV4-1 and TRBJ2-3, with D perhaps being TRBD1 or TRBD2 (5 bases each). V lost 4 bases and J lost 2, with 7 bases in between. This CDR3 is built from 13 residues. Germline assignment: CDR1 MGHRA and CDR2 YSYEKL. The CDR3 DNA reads TGCGCCAGCAGCCGGGACCCCACAGATACGCAGTATTTT. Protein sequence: CASSRDPTDTQYF.

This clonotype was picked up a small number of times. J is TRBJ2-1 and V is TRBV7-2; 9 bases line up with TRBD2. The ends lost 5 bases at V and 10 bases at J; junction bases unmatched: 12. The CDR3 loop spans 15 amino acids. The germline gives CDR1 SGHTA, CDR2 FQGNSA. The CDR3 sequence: CASSQLASGAGEQFF. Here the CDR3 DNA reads TGTGCCAGCAGCCAATTGGCTAGCGGGGCAGGAGAGCAGTTCTTC.

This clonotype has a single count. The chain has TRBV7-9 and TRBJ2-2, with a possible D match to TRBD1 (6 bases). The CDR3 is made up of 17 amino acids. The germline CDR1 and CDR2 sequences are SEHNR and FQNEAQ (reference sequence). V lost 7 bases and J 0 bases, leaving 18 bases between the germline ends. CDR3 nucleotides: TGTGCCAGCACTCCCTCACAGGGTGTAACGAACACCGGGGAGCTGTTTTTT. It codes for CASTPSQGVTNTGELFF. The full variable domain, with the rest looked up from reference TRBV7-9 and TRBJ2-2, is DTGVSQNPRHKITKRGQNVTFRCDPISEHNRLYWYRQTLGQGPEFLTYFQNEAQLEKSRLLSDRFSAERPKGSFSTLEIQRTEQGDSAMYLCASTPSQGVTNTGELFFGEGSRLTVL.

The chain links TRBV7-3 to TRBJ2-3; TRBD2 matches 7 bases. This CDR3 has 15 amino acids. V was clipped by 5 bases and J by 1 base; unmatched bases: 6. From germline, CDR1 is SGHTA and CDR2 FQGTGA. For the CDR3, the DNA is TGTGCCAGCAGCCGGGGACGGGGGGGCACAGATACGCAGTATTTT. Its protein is CASSRGRGGTDTQYF.

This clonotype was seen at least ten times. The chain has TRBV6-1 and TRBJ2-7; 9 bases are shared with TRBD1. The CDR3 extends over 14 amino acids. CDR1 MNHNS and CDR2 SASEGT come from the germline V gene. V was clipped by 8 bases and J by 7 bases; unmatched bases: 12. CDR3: CASETGTGLSEQYF. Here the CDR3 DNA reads TGTGCCAGCGAAACCGGGACAGGGCTATCTGAGCAGTACTTC.

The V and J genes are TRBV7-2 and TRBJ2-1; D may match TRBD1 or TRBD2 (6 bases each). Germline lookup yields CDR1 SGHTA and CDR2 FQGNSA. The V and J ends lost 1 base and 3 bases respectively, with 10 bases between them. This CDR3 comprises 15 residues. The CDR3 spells CASSLVQGGYNEQFF. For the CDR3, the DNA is TGTGCCAGCAGCTTAGTACAGGGAGGCTACAATGAGCAGTTCTTC.

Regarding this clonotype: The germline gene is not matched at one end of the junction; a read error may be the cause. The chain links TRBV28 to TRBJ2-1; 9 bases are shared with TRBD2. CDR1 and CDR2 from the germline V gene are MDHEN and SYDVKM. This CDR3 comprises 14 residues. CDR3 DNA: TGTGCCAGCAGTTTACGCCCTAGCGGGAATGAGCGGTTCTTC. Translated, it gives CASSLRPSGNERFF. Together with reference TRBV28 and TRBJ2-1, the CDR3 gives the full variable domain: DVKVTQSSRYLVKRTGEKVFLECVQDMDHENMFWYRQDPGLGLRLIYFSYDVKMKEKGDIPEGYSVSREKKERFSLILESASTNQTSMYLCASSLRPSGNERFFGPGTRLTVL.

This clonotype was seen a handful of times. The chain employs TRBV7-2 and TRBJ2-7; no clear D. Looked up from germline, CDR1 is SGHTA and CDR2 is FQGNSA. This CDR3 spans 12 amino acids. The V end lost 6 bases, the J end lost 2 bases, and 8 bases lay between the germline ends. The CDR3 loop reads CASSPTTYEQYF. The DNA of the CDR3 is TGTGCCAGCAGTCCTACGACCTACGAGCAGTACTTC.

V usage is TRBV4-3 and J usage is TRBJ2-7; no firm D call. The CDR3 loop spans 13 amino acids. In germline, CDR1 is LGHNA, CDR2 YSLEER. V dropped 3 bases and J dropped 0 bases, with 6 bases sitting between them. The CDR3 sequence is CASSHRTSYEQYF. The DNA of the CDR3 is TGCGCCAGCAGCCACCGGACCTCCTACGAGCAGTACTTC.

CDR3 amino acids: CSARDIQGGSNQPQHF. In DNA, the CDR3 is TGCAGTGCTAGAGATATACAGGGCGGGAGTAATCAGCCCCAGCATTTT. This sequence joins TRBV20-1 and TRBJ1-5; D possibly corresponds to TRBD1 (6 bases). Germline CDR1 and CDR2: DFQATT and SNEGSKA (reference sequence). The V and J ends lost 0 bases and 4 bases respectively, with 16 bases between them. CDR3 size: 16 residues.

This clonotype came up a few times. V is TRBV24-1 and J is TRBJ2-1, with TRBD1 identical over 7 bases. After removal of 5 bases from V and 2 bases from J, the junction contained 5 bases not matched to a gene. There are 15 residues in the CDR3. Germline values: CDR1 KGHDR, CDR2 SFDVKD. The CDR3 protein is CATSAGQITYNEQFF. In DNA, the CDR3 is TGTGCCACCAGTGCGGGACAGATTACCTACAATGAGCAGTTCTTC.

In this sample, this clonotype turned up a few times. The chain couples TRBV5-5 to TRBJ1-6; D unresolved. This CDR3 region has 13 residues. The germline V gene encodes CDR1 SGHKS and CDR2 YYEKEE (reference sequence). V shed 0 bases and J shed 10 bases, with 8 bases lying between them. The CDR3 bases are TGTGCCAGCAGCTTGGGGAATTCGTCACCCCTCCACTTT. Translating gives CASSLGNSSPLHF.